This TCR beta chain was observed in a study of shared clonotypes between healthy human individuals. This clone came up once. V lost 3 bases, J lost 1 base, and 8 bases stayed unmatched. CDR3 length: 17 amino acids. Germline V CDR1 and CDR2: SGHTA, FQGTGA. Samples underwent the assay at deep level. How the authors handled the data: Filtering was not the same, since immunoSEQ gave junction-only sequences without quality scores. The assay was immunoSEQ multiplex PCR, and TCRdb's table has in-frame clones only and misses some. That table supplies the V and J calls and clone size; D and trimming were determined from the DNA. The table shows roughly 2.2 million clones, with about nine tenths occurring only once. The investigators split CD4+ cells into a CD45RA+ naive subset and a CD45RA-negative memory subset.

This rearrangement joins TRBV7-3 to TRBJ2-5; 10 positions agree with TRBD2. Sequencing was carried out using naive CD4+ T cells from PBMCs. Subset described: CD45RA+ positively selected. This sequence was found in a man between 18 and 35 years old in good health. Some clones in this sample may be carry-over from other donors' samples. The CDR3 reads CASSFGRSGGTQETQYF. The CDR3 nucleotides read TGTGCCAGCAGCTTCGGTCGTAGCGGGGGGACCCAAGAGACCCAGTACTTC.